A single sample is the source of the 11 T cell receptor beta chains below, sequenced in a study of blood T cell repertoires in COVID-19. The protocol was immunoSEQ multiplex PCR, while the TCRdb copy is restricted to in-frame clones and leaves out a portion. Of tens of thousands of clones listed, 88% were seen once; the top ten hold just over 9.5%. The sample comprised peripheral blood. The receptors were gathered from a man over 45 with active COVID-19.

This chain joins TRBV19 and TRBJ2-1, with TRBD1 identical over 11 bases. Germline assignment: CDR1 LNHDA and CDR2 SQIVND (reference sequence). The CDR3 runs to 17 residues. The V segment lost 2 bases and the J segment 5 bases; nucleotides outside the gene matches: 8. DNA of the CDR3: TGTGCCAGTAGTATATTCGGACAGGGGGCGAAGGACAATGAGCAGTTCTTC. It specifies CASSIFGQGAKDNEQFF.

This sequence joins TRBV3-1 (or the pseudogene TRBV3-2) and TRBJ1-5; D is ambiguous. Trimming pared 4 bases from V and 7 bases from J, leaving 8 bases between. This CDR3 has 12 residues. Germline lookup yields CDR1 LGHDT and CDR2 YNNKEL (reference sequence). CDR3 sequence reads: CASSLTGQPQHF. CDR3 nucleotides: TGTGCCAGCAGCCTGACGGGGCAGCCCCAGCATTTT.

For the CDR3, the DNA is TGTGCCAGCAGTGAGGTCAGCGGGGGGGCCGGCGGGGAGCTGTTTTTT. It specifies CASSEVSGGAGGELFF. This chain connects TRBV6-1 to TRBJ2-2, with TRBD2 identical over 10 bases. V shed 3 bases, J shed 7 bases, and the junction held 8 bases outside the gene matches. The CDR3 has 16 residues. CDR1 and CDR2 from the germline V gene are MNHNS and SASEGT.

V is TRBV7-8 and J is TRBJ1-2, with a weak D call TRBD1 (5 bases). The V gene lost 5 bases and the J gene lost 4 bases, with 14 bases spanning the gap. Germline CDR1 and CDR2: SGHVS and FQNEAQ. There are 14 residues in the CDR3. CDR3 sequence: CASSPSRGTYGYTF. The CDR3 DNA sequence: TGTGCCAGCAGCCCAAGTAGGGGAACCTATGGCTACACCTTC.

The CDR3 nucleotides read TGTGCCAGCAGTTCAGCGGGGGGCCCCCACAATGAGCAGTTCTTC. Translated, it gives CASSSAGGPHNEQFF. The V call is TRBV6-5, the J call TRBJ2-1, with 9 bases lining up with TRBD2. J lost 5 bases, V lost 4 bases, and 6 bases had no gene match. The CDR3 is 15 amino acids. Germline CDR1 and CDR2: MNHEY and SVGAGI.

This chain uses TRBV11-2 with TRBJ2-1; weak D call: TRBD2 (5 bases). The CDR3 contains 15 residues. Trimming removed 4 bases from V and 6 bases from J, with 16 bases in between. CDR1 and CDR2 (germline): SGHAT, FQNNGV. As DNA, the CDR3 is TGTGCCAGCAGCTCACGTCTAACTAGATTCAATGAGCAGTTCTTC. It codes for CASSSRLTRFNEQFF.

J is TRBJ2-3 and V is TRBV7-2; D unclear. Trimming shortened V by 7 bases and J by 1 base, and 12 bases separated the two germline ends. Germline CDR1 is SGHTA and CDR2 is FQGNSA. This CDR3 contains 14 residues. CDR3 protein: CASTFGPRTDTQYF. In nucleotides, the CDR3 is TGTGCCAGCACCTTTGGGCCTCGCACAGATACGCAGTATTTT. The full variable domain, its missing parts supplied by reference TRBV7-2 and TRBJ2-3, is GAGVSQSPSNKVTEKGKDVELRCDPISGHTALYWYRQSLGQGLEFLIYFQGNSAPDKSGLPSDRFSAERTGGSVSTLTIQRTQQEDSAVYLCASTFGPRTDTQYFGPGTRLTVL.

The CDR3 spells CASNAQSGGHTGELFF. CDR3 coding DNA: TGTGCCAGCAACGCACAGAGCGGGGGACACACCGGGGAGCTGTTTTTT. The rearrangement uses TRBV7-3 and TRBJ2-2; 8 bases agree with TRBD2. CDR3 length: 16 amino acids. The V gene's germline CDR1 is SGHTA and CDR2 FQGTGA. Losses at the gene ends were 7 bases for V and 3 bases for J; bases not matched to a gene: 10.

This sequence joins TRBV27 and TRBJ1-3; D may be TRBD1 (6 bases). The germline gives CDR1 MNHEY, CDR2 SMNVEV (reference sequence). V was clipped by 4 bases and J by 4 bases, with 14 bases between them. The CDR3 sequence is 15 residues long. CDR3 nucleotides: TGTGCCAGCAGTTCGGGACAACCACCGGGAAACACCATATATTTT. Its translation is CASSSGQPPGNTIYF.

The chain carries TRBV24-1 and TRBJ2-1, with 7 bases identical to TRBD1. From germline, CDR1 is KGHDR and CDR2 SFDVKD. J lost 1 base, V lost 3 bases, and 8 bases had no gene match. The CDR3 contains 17 residues. The CDR3 sequence is CATSDIYRGSSYNEQFF. CDR3 sequence (DNA): TGTGCCACCAGTGATATATACAGGGGTTCTTCCTACAATGAGCAGTTCTTC.

The genes are TRBV2 and TRBJ1-2; 8 bases agree with TRBD1. Germline V gives CDR1 SNHLY, CDR2 FYNNEI. The CDR3 length is 14 residues. Germline trimming cut 7 bases from V and 4 bases from J; bases unmatched to any gene: 8. The CDR3 DNA reads TGTGCCAGCAATCGCGCAGGGGGCCTCTATGGCTACACCTTC. As protein: CASNRAGGLYGYTF.